The TCR beta chain described here comes from a study of early T cells in non-severe SARS-CoV-2 infection. Study as a whole: Investigators sequenced bulk RNA drawn from unsorted whole blood, and chains remained unpaired. Study-wide findings and caveats: The study's VDJdb matching favored anti-spike CD8 responses and missed private and CD4 specificities.

The CDR3 extends over 13 amino acids. V was shortened by 3 bases and J by 4 bases, with 10 bases between the two germline ends. CDR1 and CDR2 from the germline V gene are SQVTM and ANQGSEA. This clonotype was detected a few times. Its target is unknown. In the library, individual cDNA molecules carried attached unique molecular identifiers. Using its own MiXCR run on the 5' RACE reads, TCRdb lists one record per CDR3 protein. The repertoire holds fewer than 55,000 distinct CDR3 sequences, with approximately 10% as singletons. The source material was whole blood. The chain uses TRBV29-1 and TRBJ1-3, with unresolved D. This TCR derives from an adult who was a healthcare worker with PCR-confirmed SARS-CoV-2 infection or an uninfected control (not recorded which). DNA for the CDR3: TGCAGCGTTGAGGACCTTGGAGGAAACACCATATATTTT. Translated: CSVEDLGGNTIYF.